What follows is one T cell receptor (beta chain) and its context. V shed 0 bases, J shed 7 bases, and the junction held 12 bases outside the gene matches. This CDR3 region has 17 residues. Germline V gene lookup returns CDR1 SGDLS and CDR2 YYNGEE. The sample comes from a study of cytomegalovirus exposure and HLA in healthy donors. PCR was performed using 60 Vbeta and 13 Jbeta primers. As handled by the study authors: An analysis that came later counted 70 million to 100 million unique TCR beta chains, 10 million to 11 million shared. Sequencing used immunoSEQ multiplex PCR; TCRdb keeps in-frame clones, though not all of them. V, J and clone size are those of that table, while D and trimming were read from the DNA. The table lists roughly 97,000 clones, roughly two thirds of them singletons.

The V call is TRBV9, the J call TRBJ2-2, with 7 bases fitting TRBD1. The sequence was collected from a man aged 40-55 years in good health and CMV-seronegative. Sequencing input: PBMCs. The CDR3 nucleotides read TGTGCCAGCAGCGTAGGTGGGGGACAGCTCTGGGACGGGGAGCTGTTTTTT. This codes for CASSVGGGQLWDGELFF.